One TCR beta chain is described in this entry. Its cognate antigen is unknown. Given a much more abundant clone one base away, this may be a read error. This sample is part of a study of T cell repertoires in cytomegalovirus infection. Study information: It was recently identified HLA-C-restricted and well-studied HLA-B-restricted CMV epitopes that the study used. Public signatures in TCR beta pointed to CMV infection and matching HLA type. Study findings and constraints: Clonotype analysis showed dominance of the ex vivo response by HLA-C-restricted CMV-specific TCR beta clonotypes. Using cumulative public TCR beta family frequency, the authors identified those who carried CMV together with the relevant HLA.

TCRdb re-called the reads through MiXCR, storing one row per CDR3 protein. The sample holds approximately 76,000 distinct CDR3 sequences, roughly 37% seen once. CDR3 length equals 17 residues. Trimming left V 7 bases short and J 1 base short, with 17 bases between. The germline gives CDR1 MDHEN, CDR2 SYDVKM. J is TRBJ2-6 and V is TRBV28; D gene unclear. The sample consisted of CD8+ T cells from cultured PBMCs, taken from culture after CMV antigen stimulation. The sequence was collected from a human donor in good health (CMV status not recorded). Some clones in this sample may be carry-over from other donors' samples. CDR3 DNA: TGTGCCAGCACCGACATAGAACTCAGATCTGGGGCCAACGTCCTGACTTTC. Its protein is CASTDIELRSGANVLTF.